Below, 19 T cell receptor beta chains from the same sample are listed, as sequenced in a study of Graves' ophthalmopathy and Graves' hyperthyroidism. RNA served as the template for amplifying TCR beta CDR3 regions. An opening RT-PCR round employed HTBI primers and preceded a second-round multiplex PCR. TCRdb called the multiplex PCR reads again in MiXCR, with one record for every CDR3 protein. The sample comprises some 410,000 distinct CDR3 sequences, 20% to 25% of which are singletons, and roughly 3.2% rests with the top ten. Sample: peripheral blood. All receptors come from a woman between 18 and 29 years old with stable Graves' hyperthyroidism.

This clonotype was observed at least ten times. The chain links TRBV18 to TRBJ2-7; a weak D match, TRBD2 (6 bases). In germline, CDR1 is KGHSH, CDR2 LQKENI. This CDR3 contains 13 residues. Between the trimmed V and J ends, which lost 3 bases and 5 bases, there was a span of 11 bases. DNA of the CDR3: TGTGCCAGCTCACCGGCGGGACCGGACGAGCAGTACTTC. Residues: CASSPAGPDEQYF.

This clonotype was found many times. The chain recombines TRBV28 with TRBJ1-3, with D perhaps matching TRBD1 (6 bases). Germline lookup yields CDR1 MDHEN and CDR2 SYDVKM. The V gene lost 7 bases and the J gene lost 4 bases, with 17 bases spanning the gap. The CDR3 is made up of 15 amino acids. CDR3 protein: CASKGFRGPGNTIYF. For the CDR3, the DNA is TGTGCCAGCAAGGGGTTCAGGGGACCAGGAAACACCATATATTTT.

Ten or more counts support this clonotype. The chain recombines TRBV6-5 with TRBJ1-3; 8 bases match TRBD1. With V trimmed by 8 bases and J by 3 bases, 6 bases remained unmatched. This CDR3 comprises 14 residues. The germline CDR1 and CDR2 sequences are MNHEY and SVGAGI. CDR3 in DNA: TGTGCCAGCCAAAATGACAGGGGTGGAAACACCATATATTTT. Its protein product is CASQNDRGGNTIYF.

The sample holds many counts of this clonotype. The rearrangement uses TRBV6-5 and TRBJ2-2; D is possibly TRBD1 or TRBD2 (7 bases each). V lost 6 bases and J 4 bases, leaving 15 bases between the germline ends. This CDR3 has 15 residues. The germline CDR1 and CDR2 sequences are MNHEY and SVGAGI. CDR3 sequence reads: CASSTTGEGTGELFF. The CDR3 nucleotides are TGTGCCAGCAGCACCACAGGGGAGGGCACCGGGGAGCTGTTTTTT.

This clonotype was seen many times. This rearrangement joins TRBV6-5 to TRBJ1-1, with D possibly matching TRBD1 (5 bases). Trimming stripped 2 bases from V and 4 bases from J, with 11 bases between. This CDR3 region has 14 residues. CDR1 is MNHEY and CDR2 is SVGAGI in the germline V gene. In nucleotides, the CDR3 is TGTGCCAGCAGTTACGCGGGGACGGGCACTGAAGCTTTCTTT. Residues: CASSYAGTGTEAFF.

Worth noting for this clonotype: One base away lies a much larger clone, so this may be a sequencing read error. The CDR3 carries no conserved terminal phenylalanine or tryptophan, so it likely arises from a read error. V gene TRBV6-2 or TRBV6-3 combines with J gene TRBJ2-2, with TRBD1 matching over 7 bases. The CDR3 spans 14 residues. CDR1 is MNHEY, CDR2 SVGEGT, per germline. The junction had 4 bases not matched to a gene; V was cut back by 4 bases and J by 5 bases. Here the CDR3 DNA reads TGTGCCAGCAGTTGGGGACAGCTAACCGGGGAGCTGTTTTTG. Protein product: CASSWGQLTGELFL.

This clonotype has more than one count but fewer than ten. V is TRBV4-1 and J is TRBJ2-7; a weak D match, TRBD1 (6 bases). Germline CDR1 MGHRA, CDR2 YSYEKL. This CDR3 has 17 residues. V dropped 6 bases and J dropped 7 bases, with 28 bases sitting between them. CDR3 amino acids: CASSPTLDRTAFREQYF. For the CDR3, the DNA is TGCGCCAGCAGTCCAACCCTAGACAGGACGGCTTTTAGGGAGCAGTACTTC.

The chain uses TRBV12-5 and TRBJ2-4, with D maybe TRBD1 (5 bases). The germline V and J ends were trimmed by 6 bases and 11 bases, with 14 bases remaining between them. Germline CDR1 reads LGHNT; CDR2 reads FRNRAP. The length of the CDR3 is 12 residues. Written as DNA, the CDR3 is TGTGCTAGTGGGACCGGACAAGGGTTTCAGTACTTC. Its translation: CASGTGQGFQYF.

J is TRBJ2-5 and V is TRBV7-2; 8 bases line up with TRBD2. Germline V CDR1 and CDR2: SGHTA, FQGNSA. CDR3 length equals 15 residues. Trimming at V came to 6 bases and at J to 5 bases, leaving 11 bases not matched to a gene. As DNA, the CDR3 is TGTGCCAGCAGGAACGGACTAGCAAGGGTGGAGACCCAGTACTTC. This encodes CASRNGLARVETQYF.

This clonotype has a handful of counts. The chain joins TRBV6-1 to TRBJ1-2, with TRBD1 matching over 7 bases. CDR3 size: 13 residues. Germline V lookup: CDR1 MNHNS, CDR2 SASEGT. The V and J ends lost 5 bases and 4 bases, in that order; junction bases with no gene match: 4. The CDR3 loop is CASSRGQSYGYTF. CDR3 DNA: TGTGCCAGCAGTAGGGGACAGAGCTATGGCTACACCTTC.

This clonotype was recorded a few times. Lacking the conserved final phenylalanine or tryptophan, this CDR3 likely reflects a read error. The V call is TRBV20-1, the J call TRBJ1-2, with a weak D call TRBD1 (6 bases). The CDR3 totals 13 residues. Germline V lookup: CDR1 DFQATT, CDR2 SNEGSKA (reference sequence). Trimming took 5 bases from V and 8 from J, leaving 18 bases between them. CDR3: CSAPKQGLGGYTL. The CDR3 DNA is TGCAGTGCTCCGAAACAGGGTCTAGGCGGCTACACCTTA.

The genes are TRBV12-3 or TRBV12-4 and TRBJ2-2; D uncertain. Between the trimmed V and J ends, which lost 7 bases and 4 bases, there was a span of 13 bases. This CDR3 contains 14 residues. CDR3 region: CASTLAPATGELFF. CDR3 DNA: TGTGCCAGCACACTCGCCCCTGCCACCGGGGAGCTGTTTTTT.

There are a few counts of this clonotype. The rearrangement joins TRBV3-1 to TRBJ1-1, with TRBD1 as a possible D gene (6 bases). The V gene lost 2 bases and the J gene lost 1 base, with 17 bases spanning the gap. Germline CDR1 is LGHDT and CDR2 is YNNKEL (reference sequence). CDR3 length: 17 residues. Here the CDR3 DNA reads TGTGCCAGCAGCCAATACGGGGGCCGAGTTGGGAACACTGAAGCTTTCTTT. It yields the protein CASSQYGGRVGNTEAFF.

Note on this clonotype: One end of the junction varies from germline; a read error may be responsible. The chain's CDR3 is CASSLVVRARETRYF. The CDR3 DNA reads TGTGCCAGCAGCTTGGTGGTTAGGGCGAGGGAGACCCGGTACTTC. This chain joins TRBV7-8 and TRBJ2-5; tentatively, D is TRBD2 (5 bases). The germline V gene has CDR1 SGHVS and CDR2 FQNEAQ. The CDR3 contains 15 residues.

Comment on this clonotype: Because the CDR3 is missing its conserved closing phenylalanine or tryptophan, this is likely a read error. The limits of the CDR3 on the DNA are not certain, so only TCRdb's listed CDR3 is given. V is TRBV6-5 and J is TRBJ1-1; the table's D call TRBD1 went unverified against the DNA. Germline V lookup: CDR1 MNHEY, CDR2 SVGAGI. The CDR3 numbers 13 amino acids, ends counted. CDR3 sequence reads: CASSFGGNTEACL.

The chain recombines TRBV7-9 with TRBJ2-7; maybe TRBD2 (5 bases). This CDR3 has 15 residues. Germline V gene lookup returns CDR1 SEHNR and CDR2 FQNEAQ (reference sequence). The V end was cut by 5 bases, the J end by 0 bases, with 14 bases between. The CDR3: CASSGGPAVSYEQYF. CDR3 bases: TGTGCCAGCAGCGGAGGACCAGCGGTCTCCTACGAGCAGTACTTC.

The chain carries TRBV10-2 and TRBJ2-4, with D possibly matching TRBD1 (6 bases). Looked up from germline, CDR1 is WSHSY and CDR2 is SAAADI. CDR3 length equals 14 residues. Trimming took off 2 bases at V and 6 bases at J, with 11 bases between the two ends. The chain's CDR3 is CASSEISRGNIQYF. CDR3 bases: TGCGCCAGCAGTGAGATTAGCAGGGGAAACATTCAGTACTTC.

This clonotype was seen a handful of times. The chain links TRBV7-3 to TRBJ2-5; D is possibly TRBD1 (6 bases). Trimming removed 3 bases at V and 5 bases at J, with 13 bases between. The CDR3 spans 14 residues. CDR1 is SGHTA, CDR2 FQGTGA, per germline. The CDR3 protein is CASSFLGAVETQYF. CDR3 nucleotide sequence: TGTGCCAGCAGCTTTTTGGGGGCGGTTGAGACCCAGTACTTC.

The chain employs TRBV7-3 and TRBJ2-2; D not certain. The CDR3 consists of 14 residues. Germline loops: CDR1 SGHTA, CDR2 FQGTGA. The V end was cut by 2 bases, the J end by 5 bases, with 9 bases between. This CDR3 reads CASSLGVGTGELFF. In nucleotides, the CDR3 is TGTGCCAGCAGCTTAGGTGTAGGGACCGGGGAGCTGTTTTTT.